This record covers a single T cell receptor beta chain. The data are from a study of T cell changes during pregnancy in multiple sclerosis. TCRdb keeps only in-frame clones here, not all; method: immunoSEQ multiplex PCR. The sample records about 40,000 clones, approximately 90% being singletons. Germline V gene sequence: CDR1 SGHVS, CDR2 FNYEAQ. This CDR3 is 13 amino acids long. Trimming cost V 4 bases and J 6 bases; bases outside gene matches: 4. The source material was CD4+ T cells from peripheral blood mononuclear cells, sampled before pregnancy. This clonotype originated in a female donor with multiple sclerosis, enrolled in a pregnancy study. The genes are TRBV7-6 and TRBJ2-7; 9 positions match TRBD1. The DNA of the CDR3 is TGTGCCAGCAGCTCCTACAGGGGGCTCGAGCAGTACTTC. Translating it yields CASSSYRGLEQYF.